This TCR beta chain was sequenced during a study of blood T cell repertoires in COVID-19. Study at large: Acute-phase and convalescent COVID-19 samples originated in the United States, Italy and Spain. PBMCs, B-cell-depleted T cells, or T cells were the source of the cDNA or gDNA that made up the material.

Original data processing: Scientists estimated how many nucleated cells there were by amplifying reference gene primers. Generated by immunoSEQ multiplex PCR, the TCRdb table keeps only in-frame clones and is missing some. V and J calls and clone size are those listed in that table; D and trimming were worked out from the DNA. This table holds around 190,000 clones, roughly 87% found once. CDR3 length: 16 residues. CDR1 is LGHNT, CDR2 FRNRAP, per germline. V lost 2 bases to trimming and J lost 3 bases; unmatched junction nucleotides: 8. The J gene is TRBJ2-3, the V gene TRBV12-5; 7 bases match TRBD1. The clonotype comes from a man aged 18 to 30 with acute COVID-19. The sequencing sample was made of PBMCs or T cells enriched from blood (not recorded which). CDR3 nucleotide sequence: TGTGCTAGTGGTTTGTCCCCCGGGACAGTAACAGATACGCAGTATTTT. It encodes CASGLSPGTVTDTQYF.